This TCR beta chain was retrieved from a study of shared clonotypes between healthy human individuals. Germline assignment: CDR1 MGHRA and CDR2 YSYEKL. Trimming at V came to 4 bases and at J to 6 bases, leaving 13 bases not matched to a gene. This CDR3 is built from 16 residues. Profiling relied on immunoSEQ multiplex PCR, and the TCRdb table lists in-frame clones only, not all of them. The data show 2 million to 2.5 million clones, approximately 94% seen once. This chain links TRBV4-1 with TRBJ2-7, with 9 bases lining up with TRBD1. Sequenced input: naive CD4+ T cells sorted from blood. As to subset: CD45RA+ positively selected. This TCR derives from a man aged 18 to 30 in good health. CDR3 DNA sequence: TGCGCCAGCAGCCTTCCCGCTTCGGGACAGGGATCCGAGCAGTACTTC. Residues: CASSLPASGQGSEQYF.